This TCR beta chain stems from a study of cytomegalovirus exposure and HLA in healthy donors. On the study more broadly: Falling in the Caucasian-associated ancestry cluster were 65% to 90% of 300 to 500 genotyped donors. Study observations and caveats: Cytomegalovirus status, reportedly, was diagnosed with high specificity and sensitivity by the classifier. Later analysis revealed greater clonal expansion in HLA-associated TCR beta chains than in equally common others. Earlier findings revealed that most TCR beta V segments proved productive either about 87% or about 30% of the time.

This clone was observed a handful of times. Its antigen is still unknown. V shed 3 bases and J 6 bases; nucleotides not matched to a gene: 5. The CDR3 runs 15 residues. Per germline, CDR1 GTSNPN and CDR2 SVGIG (reference sequence). This PCR relied on a set of 60 Vbeta primers and 13 Jbeta primers. The method was immunoSEQ multiplex PCR; TCRdb's version includes in-frame clones alone and lacks a portion of them. The sample shows around 98,000 clones, around 73% of them seen only once. The chain combines TRBV30 with TRBJ2-1; 13 bases agree with TRBD2. Sequences were obtained from PBMCs. This TCR was sampled from a female donor in good health and CMV-seronegative. Written as DNA, the CDR3 is TGTGCCTGGAGCGCGGGACTAGCGGGATCCAATGAGCAGTTCTTC. As protein: CAWSAGLAGSNEQFF.